This T cell receptor beta chain originates from a study of T-cell reconstitution after alpha-beta-depleted transplantation in children. The study, taken as a whole, reports: Newly generated T cells supplied most T-cell counts and diversity one year post-transplant. TCRbeta diversity was high at day 60 in some patients (a result of surviving recipient T cells and thymic progenitors).

Unique molecular identifiers were used to barcode this TCRbeta library. Each CDR3 protein gets one entry after TCRdb re-called the PCR reads with MiXCR. The sample has under 750,000 distinct CDR3 sequences; 23% are singletons. This clonotype has ten or more counts. Antigen unknown. The CDR3 consists of 15 residues. Trimming took off 5 bases at V and 9 bases at J, with 17 bases between the two ends. Germline CDR1 is KGHSH and CDR2 is LQKENI. This material consisted of PBMCs, mostly from graft donor cells, taken 360 days after TCRalphabeta/CD19-depleted stem cell transplant. The chain is built from TRBV18 and TRBJ1-6; a weak D match, TRBD1 (6 bases). This clonotype was sampled from a boy under three years old who had a stem cell transplant for acute myeloid leukemia, so the T cells may come from the graft donor. DNA for the CDR3: TGTGCCAGCTCAGACTTAGGACAGATTTCTTCACCCCTCCACTTT. Translation gives CASSDLGQISSPLHF.